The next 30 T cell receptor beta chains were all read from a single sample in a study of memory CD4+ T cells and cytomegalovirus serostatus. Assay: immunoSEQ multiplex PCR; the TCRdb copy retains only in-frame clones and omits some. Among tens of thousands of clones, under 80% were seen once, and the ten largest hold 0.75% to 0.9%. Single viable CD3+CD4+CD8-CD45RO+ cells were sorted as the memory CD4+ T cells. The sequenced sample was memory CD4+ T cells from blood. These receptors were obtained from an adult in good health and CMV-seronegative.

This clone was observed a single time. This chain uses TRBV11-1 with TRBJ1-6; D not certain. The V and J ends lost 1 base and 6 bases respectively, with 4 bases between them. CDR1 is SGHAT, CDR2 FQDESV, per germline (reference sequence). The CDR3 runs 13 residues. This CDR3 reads CASSLVTNSPLHF. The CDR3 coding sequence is TGTGCCAGCAGCTTAGTCACTAATTCACCCCTCCACTTT.

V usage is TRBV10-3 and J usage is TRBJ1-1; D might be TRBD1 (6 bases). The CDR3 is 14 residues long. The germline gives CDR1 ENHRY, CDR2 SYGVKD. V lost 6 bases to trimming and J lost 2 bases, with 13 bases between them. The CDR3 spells CAIRAGQTNTEAFF. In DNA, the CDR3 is TGTGCCATCAGGGCCGGACAGACTAACACTGAAGCTTTCTTT.

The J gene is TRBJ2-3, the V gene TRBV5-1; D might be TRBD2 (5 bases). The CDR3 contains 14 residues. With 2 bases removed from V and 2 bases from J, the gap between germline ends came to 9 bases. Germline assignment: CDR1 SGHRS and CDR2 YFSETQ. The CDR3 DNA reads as TGCGCCAGCAGCTTAGAGCGGAACACAGATACGCAGTATTTT. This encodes CASSLERNTDTQYF.

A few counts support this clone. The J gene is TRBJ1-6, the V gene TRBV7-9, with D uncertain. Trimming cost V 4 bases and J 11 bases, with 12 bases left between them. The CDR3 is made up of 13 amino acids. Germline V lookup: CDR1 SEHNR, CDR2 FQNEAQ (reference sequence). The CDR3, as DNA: TGTGCCAGCAGCTCAGTGTCGGGAGCACCCCTCCACTTT. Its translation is CASSSVSGAPLHF.

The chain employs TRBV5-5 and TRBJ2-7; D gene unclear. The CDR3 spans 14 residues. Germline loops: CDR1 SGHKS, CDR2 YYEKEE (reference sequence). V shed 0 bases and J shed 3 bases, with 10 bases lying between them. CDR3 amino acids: CASSLVGTDYEQYF. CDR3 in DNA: TGTGCCAGCAGCTTGGTTGGTACAGACTACGAGCAGTACTTC. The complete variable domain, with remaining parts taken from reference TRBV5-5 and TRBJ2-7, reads DAGVTQSPTHLIKTRGQQVTLRCSPISGHKSVSWYQQVLGQGPQFIFQYYEKEERGRGNFPDRFSARQFPNYSSELNVNALLLGDSALYLCASSLVGTDYEQYFGPGTRLTVT.

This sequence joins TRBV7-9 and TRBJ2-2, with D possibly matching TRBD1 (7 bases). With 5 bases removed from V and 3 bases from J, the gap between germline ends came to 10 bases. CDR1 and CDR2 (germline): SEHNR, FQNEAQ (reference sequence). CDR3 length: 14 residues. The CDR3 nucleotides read TGTGCCAGCAGCCTCAGGGGGGACACCGGGGAGCTGTTTTTT. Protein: CASSLRGDTGELFF.

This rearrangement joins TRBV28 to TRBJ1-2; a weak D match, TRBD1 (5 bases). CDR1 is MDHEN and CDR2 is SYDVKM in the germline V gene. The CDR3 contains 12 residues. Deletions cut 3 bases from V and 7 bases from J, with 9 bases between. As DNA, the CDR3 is TGTGCCAGCAGTTTCGGGACGTTTGGCTACACCTTC. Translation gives CASSFGTFGYTF.

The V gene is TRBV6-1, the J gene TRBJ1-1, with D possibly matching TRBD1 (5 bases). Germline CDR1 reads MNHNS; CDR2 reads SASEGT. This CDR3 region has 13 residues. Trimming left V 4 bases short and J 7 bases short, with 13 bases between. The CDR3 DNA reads TGTGCCAGCAGTGGGCCGTTGGGGGGTGAAGCTTTCTTT. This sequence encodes CASSGPLGGEAFF.

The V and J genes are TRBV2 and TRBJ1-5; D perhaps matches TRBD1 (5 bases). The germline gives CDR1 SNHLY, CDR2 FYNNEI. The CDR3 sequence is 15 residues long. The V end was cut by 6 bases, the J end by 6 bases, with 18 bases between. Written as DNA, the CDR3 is TGTGCCAGCAGCCCTGGGGGTGGAGGGCCTCAGCCCCAGCATTTT. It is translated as CASSPGGGGPQPQHF.

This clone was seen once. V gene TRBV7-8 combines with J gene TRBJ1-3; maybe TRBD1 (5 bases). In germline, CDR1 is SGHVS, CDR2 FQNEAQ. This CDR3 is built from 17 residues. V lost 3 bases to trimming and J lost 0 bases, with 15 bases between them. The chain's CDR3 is CASSFLRVPNSGNTIYF. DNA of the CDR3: TGTGCCAGCAGCTTTCTCAGGGTTCCCAACTCTGGAAACACCATATATTTT. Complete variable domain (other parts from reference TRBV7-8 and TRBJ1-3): GAGVSQSPRYKVAKRGQDVALRCDPISGHVSLFWYQQALGQGPEFLTYFQNEAQLDKSGLPSDRFFAERPEGSVSTLKIQRTQQEDSAVYLCASSFLRVPNSGNTIYFGEGSWLTVV.

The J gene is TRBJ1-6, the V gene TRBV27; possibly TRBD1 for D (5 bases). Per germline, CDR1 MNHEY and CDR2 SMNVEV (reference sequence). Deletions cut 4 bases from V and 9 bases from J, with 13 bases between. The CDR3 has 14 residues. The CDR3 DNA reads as TGTGCCAGCAGTTCCCCCGGGAGGGGTTCACCCCTCCACTTT. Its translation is CASSSPGRGSPLHF.

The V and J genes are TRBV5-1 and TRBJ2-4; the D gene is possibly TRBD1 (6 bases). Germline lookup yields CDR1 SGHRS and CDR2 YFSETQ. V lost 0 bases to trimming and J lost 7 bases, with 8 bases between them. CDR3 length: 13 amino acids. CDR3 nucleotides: TGCGCCAGCAGCTTGGGACAGGAGAACATTCAGTACTTC. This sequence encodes CASSLGQENIQYF.

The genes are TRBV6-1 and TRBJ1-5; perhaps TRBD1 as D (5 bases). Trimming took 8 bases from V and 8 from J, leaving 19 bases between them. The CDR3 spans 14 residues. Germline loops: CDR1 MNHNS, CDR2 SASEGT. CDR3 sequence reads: CASRTTQGPEPQHF. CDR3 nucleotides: TGTGCCAGCCGCACAACTCAGGGTCCCGAGCCCCAGCATTTT.

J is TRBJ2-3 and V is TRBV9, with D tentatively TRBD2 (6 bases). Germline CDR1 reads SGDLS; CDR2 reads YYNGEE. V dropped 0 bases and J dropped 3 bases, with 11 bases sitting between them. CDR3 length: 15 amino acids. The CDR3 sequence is CASSVVEGRTDTQYF. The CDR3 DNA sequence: TGTGCCAGCAGCGTAGTGGAGGGACGTACAGATACGCAGTATTTT.

The CDR3, as DNA: TGTGCCAGCAGCCCCTACTCACGTAGCGGGAGCGGAACCGGGGAGCTGTTTTTT. Its protein is CASSPYSRSGSGTGELFF. The genes are TRBV4-2 and TRBJ2-2; TRBD2 aligns across 9 bases. Trimming took 4 bases from V and 5 from J; bases not matched to a gene: 14. The length of the CDR3 is 18 residues. Germline CDR1 and CDR2: LGHNA and YNFKEQ.

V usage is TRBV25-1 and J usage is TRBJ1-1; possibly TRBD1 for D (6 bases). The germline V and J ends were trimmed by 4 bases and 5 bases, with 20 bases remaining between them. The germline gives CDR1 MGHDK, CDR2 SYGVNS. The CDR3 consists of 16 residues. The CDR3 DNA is TGTGCCAGCAGTGCGAGTACAGGGTTGGGGGGGACTGAAGCTTTCTTT. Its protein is CASSASTGLGGTEAFF.

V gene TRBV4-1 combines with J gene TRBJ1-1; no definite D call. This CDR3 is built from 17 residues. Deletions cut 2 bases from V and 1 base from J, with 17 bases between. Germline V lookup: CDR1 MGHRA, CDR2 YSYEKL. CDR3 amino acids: CASSQPSRRQANTEAFF. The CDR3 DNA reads TGCGCCAGCAGCCAACCATCCCGCCGACAAGCGAACACTGAAGCTTTCTTT.

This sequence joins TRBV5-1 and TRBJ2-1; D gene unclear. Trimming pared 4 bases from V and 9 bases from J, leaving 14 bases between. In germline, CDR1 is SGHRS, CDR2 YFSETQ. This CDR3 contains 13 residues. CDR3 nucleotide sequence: TGCGCCAGCAGCCAAGAGACGGTCGCTGAGCAGTTCTTC. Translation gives CASSQETVAEQFF.

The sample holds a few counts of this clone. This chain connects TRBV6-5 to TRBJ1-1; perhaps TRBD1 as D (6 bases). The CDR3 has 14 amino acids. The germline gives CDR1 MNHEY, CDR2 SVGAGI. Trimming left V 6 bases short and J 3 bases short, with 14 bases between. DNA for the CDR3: TGTGCCAGCAGCACCGGGACAACGTACACTGAAGCTTTCTTT. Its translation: CASSTGTTYTEAFF.

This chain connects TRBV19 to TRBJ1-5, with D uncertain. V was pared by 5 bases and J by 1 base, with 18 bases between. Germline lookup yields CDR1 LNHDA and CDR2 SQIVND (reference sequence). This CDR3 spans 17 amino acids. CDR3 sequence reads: CASSPKGQARSNQPQHF. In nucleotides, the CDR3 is TGTGCCAGTAGTCCCAAGGGCCAGGCTCGGAGCAATCAGCCCCAGCATTTT.

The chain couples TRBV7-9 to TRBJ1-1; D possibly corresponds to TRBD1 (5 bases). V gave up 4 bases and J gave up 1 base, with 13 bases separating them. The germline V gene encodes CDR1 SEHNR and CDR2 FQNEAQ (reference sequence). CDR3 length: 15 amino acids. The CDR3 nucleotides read TGTGCCAGCAGCTCCCGAGGAGGGGCGAACACTGAAGCTTTCTTT. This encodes CASSSRGGANTEAFF.

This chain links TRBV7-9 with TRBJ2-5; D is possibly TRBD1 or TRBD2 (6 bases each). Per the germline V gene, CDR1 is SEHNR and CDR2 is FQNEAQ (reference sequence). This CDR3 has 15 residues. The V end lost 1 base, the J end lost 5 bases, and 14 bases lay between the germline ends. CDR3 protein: CASSLVGGWSETQYF. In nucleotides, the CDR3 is TGTGCCAGCAGCTTAGTGGGGGGCTGGTCGGAGACCCAGTACTTC.

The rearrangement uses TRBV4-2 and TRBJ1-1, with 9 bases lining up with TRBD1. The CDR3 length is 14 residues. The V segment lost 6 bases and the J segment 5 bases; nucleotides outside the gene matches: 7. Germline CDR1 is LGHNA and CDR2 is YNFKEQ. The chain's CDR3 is CASRRTGELTEAFF. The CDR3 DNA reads TGTGCCAGCAGGCGGACAGGGGAGTTGACTGAAGCTTTCTTT.

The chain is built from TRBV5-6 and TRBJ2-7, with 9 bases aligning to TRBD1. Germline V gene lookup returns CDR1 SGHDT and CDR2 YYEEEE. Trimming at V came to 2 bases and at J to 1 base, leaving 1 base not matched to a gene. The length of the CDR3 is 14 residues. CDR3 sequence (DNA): TGTGCCAGCAGCTTCGACAGGGGGTCCTACGAGCAGTACTTC. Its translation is CASSFDRGSYEQYF. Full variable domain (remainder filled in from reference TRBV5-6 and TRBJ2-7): DAGVTQSPTHLIKTRGQQVTLRCSPKSGHDTVSWYQQALGQGPQFIFQYYEEEERQRGNFPDRFSGHQFPNYSSELNVNALLLGDSALYLCASSFDRGSYEQYFGPGTRLTVT.

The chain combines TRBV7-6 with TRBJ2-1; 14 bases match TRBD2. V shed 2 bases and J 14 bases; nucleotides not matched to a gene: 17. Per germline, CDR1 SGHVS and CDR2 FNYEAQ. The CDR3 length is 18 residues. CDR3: CASSLYGRTGTSGSDKFF. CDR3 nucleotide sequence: TGTGCCAGCAGCTTATACGGGCGTACCGGGACTAGCGGGAGTGACAAGTTCTTC.

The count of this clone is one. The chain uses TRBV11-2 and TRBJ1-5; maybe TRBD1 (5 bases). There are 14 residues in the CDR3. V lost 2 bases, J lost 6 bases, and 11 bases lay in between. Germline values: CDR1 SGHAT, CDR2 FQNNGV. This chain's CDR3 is CASSLNGGGQPQHF. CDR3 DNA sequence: TGTGCCAGCAGCTTAAATGGGGGGGGTCAGCCCCAGCATTTT.

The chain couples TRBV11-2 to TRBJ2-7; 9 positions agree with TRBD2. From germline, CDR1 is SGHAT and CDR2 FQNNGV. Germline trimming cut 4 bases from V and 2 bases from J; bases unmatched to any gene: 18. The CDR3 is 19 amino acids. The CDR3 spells CASSSIRVAGVKRAYEQYF. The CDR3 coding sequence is TGTGCCAGCAGCTCAATTAGAGTAGCGGGAGTCAAGAGGGCCTACGAGCAGTACTTC.

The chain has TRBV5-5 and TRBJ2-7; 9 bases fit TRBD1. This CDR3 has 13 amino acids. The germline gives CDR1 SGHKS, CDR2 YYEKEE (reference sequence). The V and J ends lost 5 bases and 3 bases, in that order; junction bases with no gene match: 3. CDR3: CASRPTGGYEQYF. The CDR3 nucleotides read TGTGCCAGCAGGCCGACAGGGGGCTACGAGCAGTACTTC.

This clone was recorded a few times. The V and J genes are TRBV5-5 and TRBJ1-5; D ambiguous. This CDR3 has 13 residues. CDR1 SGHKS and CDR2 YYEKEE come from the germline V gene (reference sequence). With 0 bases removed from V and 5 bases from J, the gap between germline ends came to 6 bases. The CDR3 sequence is CASSLVPDQPQHF. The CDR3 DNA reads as TGTGCCAGCAGCTTGGTACCCGATCAGCCCCAGCATTTT.

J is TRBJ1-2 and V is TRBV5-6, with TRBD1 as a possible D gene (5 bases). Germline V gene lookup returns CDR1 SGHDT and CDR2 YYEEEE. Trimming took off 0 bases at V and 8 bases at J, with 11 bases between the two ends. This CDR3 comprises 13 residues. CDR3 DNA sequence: TGTGCCAGCAGCTTGGGGAGGGGAGGAGGCTACACCTTC. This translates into CASSLGRGGGYTF.